This TCR beta chain was captured by sequencing in a study of Ad26.COV2.S vaccination and SARS-CoV-2 variants. The wider study: Ad26.COV2.S, an intramuscular injection, was given once or twice 56 days apart. Findings and limits, study-wide: Relative to placebo recipients, vaccine recipients exhibited elevated spike-specific TCR breadth. Total responses of T cells may have been underestimated by the analyses of TCR breadth and depth.

Treatment reported: some 20 received Ad26.COV2.S at low or high dose, single or two shots; about 5 received placebo; per-sample allocation not given. Specimen acquisition occurred on day 63 following the initial vaccine or placebo injection. CDR3 length equals 14 residues. Germline V lookup: CDR1 MNHEY, CDR2 SVGAGI. V gave up 2 bases and J gave up 0 bases, with 7 bases separating them. Profiling relied on immunoSEQ multiplex PCR, and the TCRdb table lists in-frame clones only, not all of them. Among 300,000 to 400,000 clones, about 87% were seen once, and the ten largest hold 5.5% to 7%. As concerns this clone: Its target is unknown.

The chain carries TRBV6-5 and TRBJ1-1, with no clear D. The source is a person between 18 and 65 years old who received the Ad26.COV2.S COVID-19 vaccine or a placebo. This specimen was peripheral blood, taken in a trial of Ad26.COV2.S vaccine versus placebo. This chain's CDR3 is CASSYRAVNTEAFF. In DNA form, the CDR3 reads TGTGCCAGCAGTTACAGGGCGGTGAACACTGAAGCTTTCTTT.